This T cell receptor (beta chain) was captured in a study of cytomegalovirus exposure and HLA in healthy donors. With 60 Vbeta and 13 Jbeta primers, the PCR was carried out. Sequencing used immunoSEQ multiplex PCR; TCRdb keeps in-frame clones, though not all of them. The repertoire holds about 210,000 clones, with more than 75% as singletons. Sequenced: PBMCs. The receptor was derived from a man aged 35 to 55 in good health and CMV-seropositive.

The CDR3 DNA sequence: TGTGCCAGCAGGTCGGGACAGGGCGGCACTGAAGCTTTCTTT. It yields the protein CASRSGQGGTEAFF. The chain couples TRBV6-5 to TRBJ1-1; 9 nucleotides line up with TRBD1. Germline V lookup: CDR1 MNHEY, CDR2 SVGAGI. V dropped 6 bases and J dropped 4; count of bases not matched to a gene: 6. The CDR3 extends over 14 amino acids.